These 8 T cell receptor beta chains came from one sample sequenced in a study of early T cells in non-severe SARS-CoV-2 infection. Using its own MiXCR run on the 5' RACE reads, TCRdb lists one record per CDR3 protein. This repertoire shows 70,000 to 95,000 distinct CDR3 sequences, approximately 15% found once; its top ten account for 2.9%. Specimen: whole blood. Receptors originate from an adult who was a healthcare worker with PCR-confirmed SARS-CoV-2 infection or an uninfected control (not recorded which).

This clonotype was seen many times. The genes are TRBV7-9 and TRBJ2-3; D perhaps matches TRBD1 (6 bases). There are 13 residues in the CDR3. Germline V lookup: CDR1 SEHNR, CDR2 FQNEAQ (reference sequence). Trimming removed 5 bases from V and 6 bases from J, with 12 bases in between. This chain's CDR3 is CASSTGTPDTQYF. CDR3 nucleotide sequence: TGTGCCAGCAGCACAGGGACCCCTGATACGCAGTATTTT.

In its sample, this clonotype was seen a few times. The rearrangement uses TRBV7-2 and TRBJ2-2; the D is unclear. Germline assignment: CDR1 SGHTA and CDR2 FQGNSA. The V end was cut by 5 bases, the J end by 1 base, with 5 bases between. This CDR3 spans 13 amino acids. The DNA for the CDR3 is TGTGCCAGCAGCATCCTGAACACCGGGGAGCTGTTTTTT. Translation gives CASSILNTGELFF.

In its sample, this clonotype was seen a few times. The chain combines TRBV11-3 with TRBJ1-6; D remains unclear. Trimming left V 3 bases short and J 6 bases short, with 6 bases between. This CDR3 is built from 13 residues. CDR1 SGHNT and CDR2 YENEEA come from the germline V gene. Written as DNA, the CDR3 is TGTGCCAGCAGCTTCGTCCTTAATTCACCCCTCCACTTT. This sequence encodes CASSFVLNSPLHF.

Worth noting for this clonotype: An end of the junction differs from the germline gene, which may be a read error. The chain is built from TRBV7-6 and TRBJ2-2; perhaps TRBD2 as D (6 bases). The CDR3 is made up of 18 amino acids. Per germline, CDR1 SGHVS and CDR2 FNYEAQ. The CDR3 protein is CASSLGSPFAGYTGGLFF. CDR3 DNA sequence: TGTGCCAGCAGCTTAGGGTCCCCATTTGCAGGGTACACCGGGGGGCTGTTTTTT.

In this sample, this clonotype turned up a few times. The gene calls are TRBV12-3 or TRBV12-4 and TRBJ2-5; D not certain. The CDR3 runs to 15 residues. Trimming pared 5 bases from V and 2 bases from J, leaving 15 bases between. The CDR3 nucleotides read TGTGCCAGCAGTCTGGACGCAGGCCAGCAAGAGACCCAGTACTTC. Protein product: CASSLDAGQQETQYF.

This clonotype was detected only a few times. The chain recombines TRBV3-1 with TRBJ2-1; D gene unclear. Germline V CDR1 and CDR2: LGHDT, YNNKEL (reference sequence). Trimming stripped 8 bases from V and 0 bases from J, with 11 bases between. The CDR3 has 14 residues. CDR3 protein: CASSFTRSYNEQFF. The DNA for the CDR3 is TGTGCCAGCTCTTTCACCCGCTCCTACAATGAGCAGTTCTTC.

This clonotype was detected a few times. The CDR3: CASSSRVGWGTNEQFF. CDR3 coding DNA: TGTGCCAGCAGCTCCCGCGTGGGTTGGGGTACCAATGAGCAGTTCTTC. This chain uses TRBV7-9 with TRBJ2-1; D gene unclear. V was clipped by 4 bases and J by 6 bases, with 19 bases between them. This CDR3 spans 16 amino acids. The germline gives CDR1 SEHNR, CDR2 FQNEAQ (reference sequence).

This clonotype was seen at least ten times. The J gene is TRBJ2-1, the V gene TRBV12-3 or TRBV12-4; 10 nucleotides match TRBD1. CDR3 length: 15 residues. V lost 4 bases and J lost 8; bases outside the gene matches: 8. The CDR3 spells CASSSRDRGRDEQFF. DNA for the CDR3: TGTGCCAGCAGTTCCCGGGACAGGGGAAGGGATGAGCAGTTCTTC.